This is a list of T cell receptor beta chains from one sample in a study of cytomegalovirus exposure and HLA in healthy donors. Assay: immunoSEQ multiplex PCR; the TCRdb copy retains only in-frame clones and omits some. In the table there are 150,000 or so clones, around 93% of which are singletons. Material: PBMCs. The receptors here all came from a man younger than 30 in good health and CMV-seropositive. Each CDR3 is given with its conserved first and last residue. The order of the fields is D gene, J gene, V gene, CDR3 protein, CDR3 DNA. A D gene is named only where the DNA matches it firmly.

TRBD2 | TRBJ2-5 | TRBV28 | CASSVQIAGGQETQYF | TGTGCCAGCAGCGTGCAGATAGCGGGAGGCCAAGAGACCCAGTACTTC
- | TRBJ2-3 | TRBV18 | CASSPNHKSTDTQYF | TGTGCCAGCTCACCAAATCACAAGAGCACAGATACGCAGTATTTT
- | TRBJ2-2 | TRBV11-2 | CASYSPTGELFF | TGTGCCAGCTACAGCCCTACCGGGGAGCTGTTTTTT
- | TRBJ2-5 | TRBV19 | CASSIRRMETQYF | TGTGCCAGTAGTATACGGAGGATGGAGACCCAGTACTTC
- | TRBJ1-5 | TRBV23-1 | CASSQDLWDKRNQPQHF | TGCGCCAGCAGTCAAGATCTTTGGGACAAACGCAATCAGCCCCAGCATTTT
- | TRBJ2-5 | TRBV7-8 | CASSPSGTLQETQYF | TGTGCCAGCAGCCCATCCGGGACTCTCCAAGAGACCCAGTACTTC
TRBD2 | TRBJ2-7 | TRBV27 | CASSWPGLGIDEQYF | TGTGCCAGCAGTTGGCCGGGACTAGGTATCGACGAGCAGTACTTC
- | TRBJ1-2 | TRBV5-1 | CASSPGQNYGYTF | TGCGCCAGCAGCCCTGGACAGAACTATGGCTACACCTTC
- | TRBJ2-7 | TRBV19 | CASSIGGLASYEQYF | TGTGCCAGTAGTATTGGGGGCCTGGCCTCCTACGAGCAGTACTTC
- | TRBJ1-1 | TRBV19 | CASSRYMNTEAFF | TGTGCCAGTAGCAGATACATGAACACTGAAGCTTTCTTT
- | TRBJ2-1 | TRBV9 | CASSGVAGGGNEQFF | TGTGCCAGCAGCGGGGTAGCAGGAGGAGGGAATGAGCAGTTCTTC
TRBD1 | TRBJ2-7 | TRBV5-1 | CASSLGTGQYEQYF | TGCGCCAGCAGCTTAGGGACAGGGCAATACGAGCAGTACTTC
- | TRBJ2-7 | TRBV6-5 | CASSPNRGLYEQYF | TGTGCCAGCAGTCCCAACAGGGGACTTTACGAGCAGTACTTC